Given below is one T cell receptor beta chain in context. The data originate from a study of blood T cell repertoires in COVID-19. Across the whole study: T cells, B-cell-depleted T cells, or PBMCs provided the cDNA or gDNA that served as material.

The CDR3 runs 18 residues. CDR1 is SGHVS, CDR2 FNYEAQ, per germline. Losses at the gene ends were 5 bases for V and 2 bases for J; bases not matched to a gene: 16. Data came from immunoSEQ multiplex PCR; TCRdb stores just in-frame clones and leaves some out. The table has approximately 35,000 clones, 85% seen once; the top ten hold under 9.5%. Sequencing was performed on peripheral blood. The V gene is TRBV7-6, the J gene TRBJ2-5, with 8 bases aligning to TRBD2. The clonotype originates from a man older than 75 with active COVID-19. This CDR3 is CASSRPAGSGGLQETQYF. The DNA for the CDR3 is TGTGCCAGCAGCCGACCTGCGGGGAGCGGGGGCTTACAAGAGACCCAGTACTTC.